A single sample is the source of the 13 T cell receptor beta chains below, sequenced in a study of CD8 T cells in Susac syndrome. RNA in amounts of roughly 0.5 to 1 ug was reverse transcribed with random hexamers. TCRdb used MiXCR to reprocess the immunoSEQ multiplex PCR reads, holding one entry per CDR3 protein. Among around 100,000 distinct CDR3 sequences, 95% were seen once, and the ten largest hold 0.3%. Sequencing used CD8+ T cells from PBMCs. These receptors came from a human donor with Susac syndrome.

This clonotype has a single count. The CDR3 spells CASSVTQVYNEQFF. The CDR3 DNA sequence: TGTGCCAGCAGCGTTACCCAGGTCTACAATGAGCAGTTCTTC. The rearrangement joins TRBV6-5 to TRBJ2-1; D remains ambiguous. Trimming left V 6 bases short and J 3 bases short, with 12 bases between. Germline assignment: CDR1 MNHEY and CDR2 SVGAGI. The CDR3 extends over 14 amino acids.

This chain connects TRBV15 to TRBJ1-3; D remains unclear. CDR3 length equals 14 residues. Between the trimmed V and J ends, which lost 1 base and 0 bases, there was a span of 4 bases. Germline CDR1 is LNHNV and CDR2 is YYDKDF (reference sequence). CDR3 coding DNA: TGTGCCACCAGCAGAGTGGGCTCTGGAAACACCATATATTTT. It specifies CATSRVGSGNTIYF.

The CDR3 protein is CSASSGTGDNEQFF. CDR3 nucleotide sequence: TGCAGTGCTAGCTCCGGGACAGGGGACAATGAGCAGTTCTTC. The chain links TRBV20-1 to TRBJ2-1, with TRBD1 identical over 10 bases. V dropped 3 bases and J dropped 5; count of bases not matched to a gene: 4. The CDR3 totals 14 residues. The germline CDR1 and CDR2 sequences are DFQATT and SNEGSKA (reference sequence).

This clonotype was found once. The J gene is TRBJ1-5, the V gene TRBV29-1; TRBD1 is a possible D gene (6 bases). Germline CDR1 SQVTM, CDR2 ANQGSEA. CDR3 length: 13 amino acids. V dropped 4 bases and J dropped 7 bases, with 14 bases sitting between them. CDR3 in DNA: TGCAGCGTTGCCTCGAACAGGGAACAGCCCCAGCATTTT. It translates to CSVASNREQPQHF.

This chain links TRBV14 with TRBJ2-4, with 11 bases identical to TRBD1. Germline trimming cut 4 bases from V and 8 bases from J; bases unmatched to any gene: 4. The length of the CDR3 is 14 residues. The V gene's germline CDR1 is SGHDN and CDR2 FVKESK. CDR3 DNA: TGTGCCAGCAGCCGGGGACAGGGGGGCGACATTCAGTACTTC. Protein product: CASSRGQGGDIQYF.

This rearrangement joins TRBV20-1 to TRBJ1-5; TRBD1 agrees at 10 bases. The CDR3 totals 12 residues. From germline, CDR1 is DFQATT and CDR2 SNEGSKA (reference sequence). V was pared by 5 bases and J by 7 bases, with 2 bases of the junction left unmatched. DNA of the CDR3: TGCAGTGCTGGGACAGGGGACCAGCCCCAGCATTTT. Translation: CSAGTGDQPQHF.

The chain carries TRBV29-1 and TRBJ1-6, with D maybe TRBD1 (6 bases). Germline CDR1 SQVTM, CDR2 ANQGSEA. The CDR3 spans 15 residues. The V end lost 7 bases, the J end lost 9 bases, and 22 bases lay between the germline ends. CDR3 residues: CSEAATGSRGSPLHF. In nucleotides, the CDR3 is TGCAGCGAAGCCGCCACAGGGAGTCGAGGTTCACCCCTCCACTTT. Looking up the rest from reference TRBV29-1 and TRBJ1-6 gives the full variable domain: SAVISQKPSRDICQRGTSLTIQCQVDSQVTMMFWYRQQPGQSLTLIATANQGSEATYESGFVIDKFPISRPNLTFSTLTVSNMSPEDSSIYLCSEAATGSRGSPLHFGNGTRLTVT.

The rearrangement uses TRBV29-1 and TRBJ1-2; D is ambiguous. V lost 1 base, J lost 4 bases, and 7 bases lay in between. CDR1 is SQVTM, CDR2 ANQGSEA, per germline. This CDR3 region has 12 residues. The CDR3 spells CSVEGQPYGYTF. CDR3 in DNA: TGCAGCGTTGAAGGGCAGCCCTATGGCTACACCTTC.

The rearrangement links TRBV29-1 to TRBJ1-1, with TRBD1 as a possible D gene (5 bases). CDR3 length: 13 residues. Trimming pared 7 bases from V and 1 base from J, leaving 13 bases between. Per germline, CDR1 SQVTM and CDR2 ANQGSEA. CDR3 coding DNA: TGCAGCGCCCCCGGTGGGGGGAACACTGAAGCTTTCTTT. Protein sequence: CSAPGGGNTEAFF.

The V gene is TRBV6-6, the J gene TRBJ1-1; no reliable D call. CDR1 is MNHNY and CDR2 is SVGAGI in the germline V gene (reference sequence). CDR3 length: 14 amino acids. The ends were cut back, 3 bases at V and 6 bases at J, with 14 bases in the middle. The CDR3: CASSYDQARAEAFF. The CDR3 DNA reads as TGTGCCAGCAGTTATGATCAGGCGCGGGCTGAAGCTTTCTTT.

This chain uses TRBV19 with TRBJ2-7; 9 nucleotides align to TRBD1. Trimming removed 4 bases from V and 4 bases from J; junction bases left unmatched: 5. This CDR3 has 14 residues. CDR1 LNHDA and CDR2 SQIVND come from the germline V gene (reference sequence). As DNA, the CDR3 is TGTGCCAGTAGTAGGGGACAGGGTCAATACGAGCAGTACTTC. This sequence encodes CASSRGQGQYEQYF.

The rearrangement links TRBV9 to TRBJ1-4, with no clear D. V was shortened by 2 bases and J by 2 bases, with 7 bases between the two germline ends. The CDR3 is 14 residues long. CDR1 SGDLS and CDR2 YYNGEE come from the germline V gene. CDR3 amino acids: CASSVQDTNEKLFF. The CDR3 bases are TGTGCCAGCAGCGTTCAAGATACTAATGAAAAACTGTTTTTT.

This chain uses TRBV20-1 with TRBJ2-1; TRBD2 is a possible D gene (7 bases). V was trimmed by 6 bases and J by 8 bases, leaving 26 bases between them. The CDR3 is made up of 16 amino acids. The germline V gene encodes CDR1 DFQATT and CDR2 SNEGSKA (reference sequence). CDR3 region: CSAPNRGVGAGDEQFF. The CDR3 DNA sequence: TGCAGTGCCCCCAATCGGGGGGTGGGGGCTGGCGATGAGCAGTTCTTC.